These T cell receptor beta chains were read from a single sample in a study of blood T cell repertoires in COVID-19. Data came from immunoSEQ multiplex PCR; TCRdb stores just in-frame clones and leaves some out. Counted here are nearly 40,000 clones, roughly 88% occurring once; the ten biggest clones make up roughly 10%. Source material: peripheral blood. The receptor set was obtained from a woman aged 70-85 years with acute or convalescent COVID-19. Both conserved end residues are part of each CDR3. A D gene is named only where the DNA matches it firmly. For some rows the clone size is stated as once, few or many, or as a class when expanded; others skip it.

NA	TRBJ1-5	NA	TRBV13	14	TGTGCCAGCAGTTCCGGCAGGTACAATCAGCCCCAGCATTTT	CASSSGRYNQPQHF
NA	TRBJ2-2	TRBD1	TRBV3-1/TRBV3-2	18	TGTGCCAGCAGCCAAGAGACAGGGAATGGGCGGTACACCGGGGAGCTGTTTTTT	CASSQETGNGRYTGELFF
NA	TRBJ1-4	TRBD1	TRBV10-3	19	TGTGCCATCAGTGAGGCCCTTACAGGGGGCGCCGCGTCTAATGAAAAACTGTTTTTT	CAISEALTGGAASNEKLFF
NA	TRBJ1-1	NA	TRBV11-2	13	TGTGCCAGCAGCTTAGTCCAGAACACTGAAGCTTTCTTT	CASSLVQNTEAFF
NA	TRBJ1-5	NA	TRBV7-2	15	TGTGCCAGCAGCTTCACCCAGGATTACAATCAGCCCCAGCATTTT	CASSFTQDYNQPQHF
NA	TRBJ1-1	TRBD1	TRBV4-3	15	TGCGCCAGCAGCCTCCTCCCAGGGGGGAACACTGAAGCTTTCTTT	CASSLLPGGNTEAFF
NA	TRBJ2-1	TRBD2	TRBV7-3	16	TGTGCCAGCAGCTTAATGGCTAGCGGGACGGGCAATGAGCAGTTCTTC	CASSLMASGTGNEQFF
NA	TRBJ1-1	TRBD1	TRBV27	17	TGTGCCAGCAGTTTCCGACAGGGGGTATCCTTGAACACTGAAGCTTTCTTT	CASSFRQGVSLNTEAFF
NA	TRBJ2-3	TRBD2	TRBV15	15	TGTGCCACCAGTTCTCTAGCGGGAGCAACAGATACGCAGTATTTT	CATSSLAGATDTQYF
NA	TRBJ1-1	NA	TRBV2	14	TGTGCCAGCAGTGAAGACAGGATGAACACTGAAGCTTTCTTT	CASSEDRMNTEAFF
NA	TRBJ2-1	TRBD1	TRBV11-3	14	TGTGCCAGCAGTCAGGGACAGGGGGCCGATGAGCAGTTCTTC	CASSQGQGADEQFF
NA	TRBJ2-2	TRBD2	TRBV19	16	TGTGCCAGTGGGGGACTAGCGGGCAGTCGCACCGGGGAGCTGTTTTTT	CASGGLAGSRTGELFF
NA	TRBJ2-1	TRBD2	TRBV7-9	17	TGTGCCAGCAGCTTAGCGTATACTAGCGGGATGTACAATGAGCAGTTCTTC	CASSLAYTSGMYNEQFF
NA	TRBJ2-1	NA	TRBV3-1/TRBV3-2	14	TGTGCCAGCAGCCAAGCGGGCGGGGCCGGGGAGCAGTTCTTC	CASSQAGGAGEQFF
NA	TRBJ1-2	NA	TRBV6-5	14	TGTGCCAGCAGTTACTTCCAGGACAGTTATGGCTACACCTTC	CASSYFQDSYGYTF
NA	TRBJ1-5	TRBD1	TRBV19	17	TGTGCCAGTAGTAGGACAGGGGTTGCGCCGCAATCATGGCCCCAGCATTTT	CASSRTGVAPQSWPQHF
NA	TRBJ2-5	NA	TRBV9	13	TGTGCCAGCAGCCGGGACTCGAAAGAGACCCAGTACTTC	CASSRDSKETQYF
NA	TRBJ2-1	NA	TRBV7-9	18	TGTGCCAGCAGCTTAGCCCAGGACAGCAGATCATCCTACAATGAGCAGTTCTTC	CASSLAQDSRSSYNEQFF
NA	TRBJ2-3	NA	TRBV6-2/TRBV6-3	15	TGTGCCAGCAGTTATACCGGGGGTGGCACAGATACGCAGTATTTT	CASSYTGGGTDTQYF
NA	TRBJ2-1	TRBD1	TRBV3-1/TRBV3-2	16	TGTGCCAGCAGCCGTCGGGACAGGAGCTCCTACAATGAGCAGTTCTTC	CASSRRDRSSYNEQFF
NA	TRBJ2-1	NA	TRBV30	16	TGTGCCTGGAGTGTATGGCAAACTAGCTCCTACAATGAGCAGTTCTTC	CAWSVWQTSSYNEQFF
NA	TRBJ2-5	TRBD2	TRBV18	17	TGTGCCAGCTCAGCATCGGAGACTAGCGGCAATTGGGAGACCCAGTACTTC	CASSASETSGNWETQYF
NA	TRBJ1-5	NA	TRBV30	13	TGTGCCTGGGGATACACAGACGATCAGCCCCAGCATTTT	CAWGYTDDQPQHF
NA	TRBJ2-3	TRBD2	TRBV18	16	TGTGCCAGCTCATTTCTAGCGGGAGAGGTCACAGATACGCAGTATTTT	CASSFLAGEVTDTQYF
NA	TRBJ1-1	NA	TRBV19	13	TGTGCCAGTAGTGGGCAGTCGAACACTGAAGCTTTCTTT	CASSGQSNTEAFF
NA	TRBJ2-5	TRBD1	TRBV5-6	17	TGTGCCAGCAGCCCCTGGGTGTGGGACAGAGCAAAAGAGACCCAGTACTTC	CASSPWVWDRAKETQYF
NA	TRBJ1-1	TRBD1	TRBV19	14	TGTGCCAGTAAGGACAGGGGGCAGGGCACTGAAGCTTTCTTT	CASKDRGQGTEAFF
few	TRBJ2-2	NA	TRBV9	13	TGTGCCAGCAGTGACTTGTCCCCCCGGGAGCTGTTTTTT	CASSDLSPRELFF
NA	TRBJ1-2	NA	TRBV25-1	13	TGTGCCAGCAGTGAAGGGGGGGTGACCGGCTACACCTTC	CASSEGGVTGYTF
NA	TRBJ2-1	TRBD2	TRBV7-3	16	TGTGCCAGCAGCTTAACTCCTAGCGGCTCCTACAATGAGCAGTTCTTC	CASSLTPSGSYNEQFF
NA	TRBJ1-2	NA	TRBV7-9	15	TGTGCCAGCAGCCCCGGAAGCGTTCGGGTGGATGGCTACACCTTC	CASSPGSVRVDGYTF
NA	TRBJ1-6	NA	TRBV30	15	TGTGCCTGGAGGACCCCGCAGGGCTCTAATTCACCCCTCCACTTT	CAWRTPQGSNSPLHF
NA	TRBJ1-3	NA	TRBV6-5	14	TGTGCCAGCAGGACGGACAGACCTGGAAACACCATATATTTT	CASRTDRPGNTIYF
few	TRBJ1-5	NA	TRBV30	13	TGTGCCTGGAGTGTACGCCAGAATCAGCCCCAGCATTTT	CAWSVRQNQPQHF
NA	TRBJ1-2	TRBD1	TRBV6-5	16	TGTGCCAGCAGTTACTCCCGGACAAGGGGGCTTTATGGCTACACCTTC	CASSYSRTRGLYGYTF
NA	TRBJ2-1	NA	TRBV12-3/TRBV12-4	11	TGTGCCAGCAGTCCGAGGGATGAGCAGTTCTTC	CASSPRDEQFF
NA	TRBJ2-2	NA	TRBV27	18	TGTGCCAGCAGTTTGAGGGCCCCACATCGACTTAATACCGGGGAGCTGTTTTTT	CASSLRAPHRLNTGELFF
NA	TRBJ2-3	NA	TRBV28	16	TGTGCCAGCAGTTTAAGCTACAGGGGGGGCGGAGATACGCAGTATTTT	CASSLSYRGGGDTQYF
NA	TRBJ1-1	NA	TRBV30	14	TGTGCCTGGGACCTCCCGCCAGGGTACACTGAAGCTTTCTTT	CAWDLPPGYTEAFF
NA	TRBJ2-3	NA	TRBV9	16	TGTGCCAGCAGCGCCGGTATAGCGGACTTCACAGATACGCAGTATTTT	CASSAGIADFTDTQYF
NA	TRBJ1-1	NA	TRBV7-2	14	TGTGCCAGCAGCTTAGCGGGGGGGAGGGGAGAAGCTTTCTTT	CASSLAGGRGEAFF
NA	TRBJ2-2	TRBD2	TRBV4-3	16	TGCGCCAGCAGCCCGGGACTAGCGGGAGTATCCGGGGAGCTGTTTTTT	CASSPGLAGVSGELFF